This passage covers 21 T cell receptor beta chains from one sample sequenced in a study of T-cell memory formation after mild COVID-19. Using its own MiXCR run on the 5' RACE reads, TCRdb lists one record per CDR3 protein. This table holds 350,000 to 450,000 distinct CDR3 sequences, 25% to 30% found once. The sequenced sample was PBMCs or a T cell subset sorted from them (not recorded which). The receptor set was obtained from an adult woman who had mild COVID-19 (a few samples of this study predate the infection). Cell type and time point are not known.

This clonotype was seen more than once but under ten times. The V and J genes are TRBV18 and TRBJ2-7, with 16 bases fitting TRBD2. The CDR3 totals 19 residues. The germline CDR1 and CDR2 sequences are KGHSH and LQKENI. Trimming removed 3 bases from V and 4 bases from J; junction bases left unmatched: 12. CDR3 sequence (DNA): TGTGCCAGCTCACCTGATCCGGGACTAGCGGGAGGGGTCCCGTACGAGCAGTACTTC. Residues: CASSPDPGLAGGVPYEQYF.

The genes are TRBV4-2 and TRBJ1-1; D may be TRBD1 (6 bases). Germline V gene lookup returns CDR1 LGHNA and CDR2 YNFKEQ. The CDR3 sequence is 14 residues long. The germline V and J ends were trimmed by 0 bases and 8 bases, with 13 bases remaining between them. The DNA of the CDR3 is TGTGCCAGCAGCCAAGATTTCGACGGGACAGAAGCTTTCTTT. This gives the protein CASSQDFDGTEAFF.

The CDR3 DNA reads TGCGCCAGCAGCCAAGATTCGGACAGTGTGAACACCGGGGAGCTGTTTTTT. Translation: CASSQDSDSVNTGELFF. The chain links TRBV4-3 to TRBJ2-2, with D possibly matching TRBD1 (6 bases). There are 17 residues in the CDR3. Per the germline V gene, CDR1 is LGHNA and CDR2 is YSLEER. V lost 0 bases to trimming and J lost 1 base, with 12 bases between them.

This clonotype was picked up a small number of times. The V call is TRBV7-3, the J call TRBJ2-5, with D unresolved. Trimming shortened V by 1 base and J by 4 bases, and 10 bases separated the two germline ends. Germline values: CDR1 SGHTA, CDR2 FQGTGA. The CDR3 extends over 14 amino acids. CDR3 loop: CASSLIGVRETQYF. CDR3 in DNA: TGTGCCAGCAGCTTAATTGGGGTCCGAGAGACCCAGTACTTC.

The rearrangement links TRBV2 to TRBJ2-1, with D perhaps assigned TRBD1 or TRBD2 (5 bases each). Germline CDR1 SNHLY, CDR2 FYNNEI. This CDR3 spans 11 amino acids. V lost 6 bases to trimming and J lost 10 bases, with 10 bases between them. The CDR3 sequence is CASRLGEEQFF. CDR3 DNA: TGTGCCAGCAGACTAGGGGAGGAGCAGTTCTTC.

J is TRBJ2-2 and V is TRBV5-1; the D is unclear. The ends were cut back, 4 bases at V and 3 bases at J, with 16 bases in the middle. In germline, CDR1 is SGHRS, CDR2 YFSETQ. The CDR3 totals 16 residues. The CDR3 DNA reads TGCGCCAGCAGCCCGAGAGTGACAATTCACACCGGGGAGCTGTTTTTT. This sequence encodes CASSPRVTIHTGELFF.

CDR3 coding DNA: TGCAGCGTTGAGGGAATCGGACCGGCCTATACTGAGCAGTTCTTC. It specifies CSVEGIGPAYTEQFF. The chain combines TRBV29-1 with TRBJ2-1; D is ambiguous. This CDR3 is built from 15 residues. CDR1 and CDR2 (germline): SQVTM, ANQGSEA. V was clipped by 3 bases and J by 9 bases, with 21 bases between them.

Here the CDR3 DNA reads TGTGCCAGTAGTCCCCCAACGCGGGAGCAGTACTTC. This sequence encodes CASSPPTREQYF. The rearrangement links TRBV19 to TRBJ2-7; D gene ambiguous. The germline V gene has CDR1 LNHDA and CDR2 SQIVND (reference sequence). The CDR3 is 12 residues long. Trimming took 5 bases from V and 7 from J, leaving 12 bases between them.

This clonotype was counted only a few times. The chain carries TRBV20-1 and TRBJ2-7; 13 bases match TRBD2. V was pared by 6 bases and J by 4 bases, with 9 bases of the junction left unmatched. The CDR3 sequence is 15 residues long. Germline loops: CDR1 DFQATT, CDR2 SNEGSKA (reference sequence). CDR3: CSAARTSGGGYEQYF. Written as DNA, the CDR3 is TGCAGTGCGGCCCGGACTAGCGGGGGAGGATACGAGCAGTACTTC.

This chain connects TRBV5-5 to TRBJ2-1, with D perhaps assigned TRBD1 or TRBD2 (5 bases each). CDR1 is SGHKS, CDR2 YYEKEE, per germline (reference sequence). Trimming pared 5 bases from V and 6 bases from J, leaving 12 bases between. The CDR3 spans 13 residues. As DNA, the CDR3 is TGTGCCAGCAGGCGTCCAGGGACCAATGAGCAGTTCTTC. Translating it yields CASRRPGTNEQFF. Variable domain in full (rest from reference TRBV5-5 and TRBJ2-1): DAGVTQSPTHLIKTRGQQVTLRCSPISGHKSVSWYQQVLGQGPQFIFQYYEKEERGRGNFPDRFSARQFPNYSSELNVNALLLGDSALYLCASRRPGTNEQFFGPGTRLTVL.

V is TRBV9 and J is TRBJ2-1; D gene uncertain. Trimming removed 0 bases at V and 0 bases at J, with 10 bases between. This CDR3 region has 16 residues. Germline V lookup: CDR1 SGDLS, CDR2 YYNGEE. The CDR3 is CASSVEGRSSYNEQFF. As DNA, the CDR3 is TGTGCCAGCAGCGTAGAGGGAAGGAGCTCCTACAATGAGCAGTTCTTC.

This clonotype was detected only a few times. The rearrangement links TRBV24-1 to TRBJ1-5, with TRBD1 identical over 8 bases. Germline-derived CDR1 and CDR2 are KGHDR and SFDVKD. With 4 bases clipped from V and 2 bases from J, the junction kept 6 bases outside the gene matches. This CDR3 is built from 16 residues. CDR3 DNA: TGTGCCACCAGTGAGACGACAGGGGTGGGCAATCAGCCCCAGCATTTT. Translated: CATSETTGVGNQPQHF.

This chain joins TRBV5-1 and TRBJ2-7; 8 bases are shared with TRBD1. Trimming took 1 base from V and 0 from J; bases not matched to a gene: 3. CDR3 length equals 15 residues. From germline, CDR1 is SGHRS and CDR2 YFSETQ. The CDR3 region is CASSLITGGSYEQYF. The CDR3 DNA sequence: TGCGCCAGCAGCTTGATCACAGGGGGCTCCTACGAGCAGTACTTC.

The genes are TRBV5-1 and TRBJ2-5, with D perhaps given as TRBD1 or TRBD2 (6 bases each). Trimming cost V 4 bases and J 4 bases, with 11 bases left between them. The CDR3 covers 13 residues. Germline V gene lookup returns CDR1 SGHRS and CDR2 YFSETQ. In DNA, the CDR3 is TGCGCCAGCAGCGATAAGGGGGGAGAGACCCAGTACTTC. It translates to CASSDKGGETQYF.

This clonotype was seen just once. The genes are TRBV6-5 and TRBJ2-5, with D perhaps being TRBD1 or TRBD2 (5 bases each). The germline CDR1 and CDR2 sequences are MNHEY and SVGAGI. V lost 1 base and J lost 5, with 17 bases in between. The CDR3 totals 16 residues. The CDR3 DNA follows: TGTGCCAGCAGTTACTTTTGGGGGAGAGGGGAGGAGACCCAGTACTTC. Amino acid sequence: CASSYFWGRGEETQYF.

The rearrangement links TRBV18 to TRBJ1-1; D is unclear. The germline V gene encodes CDR1 KGHSH and CDR2 LQKENI. This CDR3 has 12 residues. With 3 bases removed from V and 8 bases from J, the gap between germline ends came to 10 bases. CDR3 amino acids: CASSPNRQEAFF. The DNA for the CDR3 is TGTGCCAGCTCACCTAATAGGCAAGAAGCTTTCTTT.

This clonotype has just a few counts. This chain links TRBV12-3 or TRBV12-4 with TRBJ1-1; a possible D gene is TRBD1 (6 bases). The V end was cut by 5 bases, the J end by 5 bases, with 12 bases between. The CDR3 is 13 residues long. The CDR3 DNA follows: TGTGCCAGCAGTCCCAGGGGAAGGACTGAAGCTTTCTTT. It encodes CASSPRGRTEAFF.

This clonotype came up a few times. This rearrangement joins TRBV7-9 to TRBJ1-2; no reliable D call. The ends were cut back, 4 bases at V and 8 bases at J, with 17 bases in the middle. Germline assignment: CDR1 SEHNR and CDR2 FQNEAQ (reference sequence). This CDR3 has 14 amino acids. CDR3 nucleotide sequence: TGTGCCAGCAGCTCCCCCCTTACTTCAAAGGGCTACACCTTC. Translation gives CASSSPLTSKGYTF.

This clonotype was found a few times. The chain combines TRBV29-1 with TRBJ2-6; no clear D. Germline CDR1 SQVTM, CDR2 ANQGSEA. The germline V and J ends were trimmed by 4 bases and 1 base, with 5 bases remaining between them. The CDR3 runs 13 residues. CDR3 protein: CSVAMSGANVLTF. The CDR3 nucleotides read TGCAGCGTTGCAATGTCTGGGGCCAACGTCCTGACTTTC.

This clonotype came up a few times. V usage is TRBV30 and J usage is TRBJ2-1; D is undetermined. The germline gives CDR1 GTSNPN, CDR2 SVGIG (reference sequence). Trimming removed 1 base at V and 3 bases at J, with 7 bases between. This CDR3 spans 13 amino acids. CDR3 sequence (DNA): TGTGCCTGGAGTGCGGGTTTCTACAATGAGCAGTTCTTC. It codes for CAWSAGFYNEQFF.

This chain uses TRBV5-4 with TRBJ2-1, with D tentatively TRBD1 (5 bases). V was trimmed by 4 bases and J by 5 bases, leaving 16 bases between them. Germline CDR1 SGHNT, CDR2 YYREEE (reference sequence). CDR3 length: 15 residues. The CDR3: CASSHGFTGHNEQFF. CDR3 bases: TGTGCCAGCAGCCACGGCTTTACAGGACACAATGAGCAGTTCTTC.